Listed here are 30 T cell receptor beta chains from one sample, sequenced in a study of cytomegalovirus exposure and HLA in healthy donors. In the PCR, 60 Vbeta and 13 Jbeta primers were used. TCRdb's table, derived via immunoSEQ multiplex PCR, lists solely in-frame clones and lacks some. Recorded for this sample: approximately 77,000 clones. Sequenced: PBMCs. The receptor set was obtained from a man in his thirties or forties in good health and CMV-seronegative.

The V and J genes are TRBV4-3 and TRBJ2-3; 7 positions match TRBD1. With V trimmed by 5 bases and J by 0 bases, 8 bases remained unmatched. The germline CDR1 and CDR2 sequences are LGHNA and YSLEER. This CDR3 is built from 16 residues. In nucleotides, the CDR3 is TGCGCCAGCAGCACTTTGACAGGGACGAGCACAGATACGCAGTATTTT. Amino acids: CASSTLTGTSTDTQYF.

This chain uses TRBV2 with TRBJ2-7; tentatively, D is TRBD1 (5 bases). Between the trimmed V and J ends, which lost 6 bases and 3 bases, there was a span of 18 bases. This CDR3 is 15 amino acids long. Germline V gives CDR1 SNHLY, CDR2 FYNNEI. CDR3 residues: CASRVQWRQSYEQYF. CDR3 nucleotides: TGTGCCAGCAGGGTACAGTGGCGACAGAGCTACGAGCAGTACTTC.

CDR3 region: CAWSVLGSGGYTF. The CDR3 nucleotides read TGTGCCTGGAGTGTACTGGGATCAGGGGGCTACACCTTC. This chain uses TRBV30 with TRBJ1-2, with D possibly matching TRBD1 (5 bases). The V end lost 0 bases, the J end lost 8 bases, and 13 bases lay between the germline ends. This CDR3 contains 13 residues. Per the germline V gene, CDR1 is GTSNPN and CDR2 is SVGIG (reference sequence).

This chain connects TRBV9 to TRBJ1-4, with TRBD1 matching over 9 bases. Germline CDR1 SGDLS, CDR2 YYNGEE. The CDR3 runs 16 residues. Trimming removed 4 bases from V and 7 bases from J; junction bases left unmatched: 11. The CDR3 DNA sequence: TGTGCCAGCAGCCCTACAGGGGGCGCCGAGGTTGAAAAACTGTTTTTT. Protein sequence: CASSPTGGAEVEKLFF. Full variable domain (missing parts from reference TRBV9 and TRBJ1-4): DSGVTQTPKHLITATGQRVTLRCSPRSGDLSVYWYQQSLDQGLQFLIQYYNGEERAKGNILERFSAQQFPDLHSELNLSSLELGDSALYFCASSPTGGAEVEKLFFGSGTQLSVL.

V and J are TRBV5-1 and TRBJ1-4, with 8 bases lining up with TRBD1. Trimming at V came to 0 bases and at J to 7 bases, leaving 5 bases not matched to a gene. This CDR3 comprises 15 residues. Germline CDR1 SGHRS, CDR2 YFSETQ. CDR3 sequence (DNA): TGCGCCAGCAGCTTGGGGACAGGGAGAGGTGAAAAACTGTTTTTT. It encodes CASSLGTGRGEKLFF.

This CDR3 is CASSLDRLYEQYF. In DNA, the CDR3 is TGTGCCAGCAGTTTAGACAGACTCTACGAGCAGTACTTC. This sequence joins TRBV27 and TRBJ2-7, with D perhaps matching TRBD1 (5 bases). The V gene's germline CDR1 is MNHEY and CDR2 SMNVEV (reference sequence). This CDR3 has 13 amino acids. The ends were cut back, 2 bases at V and 3 bases at J, with 8 bases in the middle.

The CDR3 is CASTAGLDRNTGELFF. The DNA for the CDR3 is TGCGCCAGCACCGCAGGACTAGACAGGAACACCGGGGAGCTGTTTTTT. The V gene is TRBV10-1, the J gene TRBJ2-2; 7 nucleotides match TRBD2. This CDR3 is built from 16 residues. Trimming took 7 bases from V and 1 from J; bases not matched to a gene: 9. CDR1 and CDR2 from the germline V gene are WNHNN and SYGVQD (reference sequence).

CDR3 in DNA: TGCGCCAGCAGCCAAGATGTGCGGACTCACTACGAGCAGTACTTC. Its translation is CASSQDVRTHYEQYF. The genes are TRBV4-3 and TRBJ2-7; possibly TRBD2 for D (5 bases). The CDR3 sequence is 15 residues long. The V end was cut by 0 bases, the J end by 3 bases, with 12 bases between. CDR1 and CDR2 (germline): LGHNA, YSLEER.

The CDR3: CASSFSTRPMNTEAFF. For the CDR3, the DNA is TGTGCCAGCAGCTTCTCAACGCGCCCCATGAACACTGAAGCTTTCTTT. This sequence joins TRBV5-6 and TRBJ1-1; D is uncertain. V gave up 2 bases and J gave up 0 bases, with 14 bases separating them. The CDR3 runs 16 residues. The germline V gene encodes CDR1 SGHDT and CDR2 YYEEEE.

This chain links TRBV4-2 with TRBJ2-7, with 13 bases that match TRBD2. V lost 5 bases, J lost 3 bases, and 10 bases stayed unmatched. The germline V gene has CDR1 LGHNA and CDR2 YNFKEQ. The CDR3 runs 17 residues. CDR3 sequence reads: CASSRGTSGTILYEQYF. Written as DNA, the CDR3 is TGTGCCAGCAGCAGAGGGACTAGCGGGACCATACTCTACGAGCAGTACTTC.

This chain connects TRBV14 to TRBJ1-3, with D possibly being TRBD1 (5 bases). The CDR3 is 15 residues long. V shed 4 bases and J shed 0 bases, with 10 bases lying between them. Per the germline V gene, CDR1 is SGHDN and CDR2 is FVKESK. This CDR3 is CASSRAGLSGNTIYF. As DNA, the CDR3 is TGTGCCAGCAGCCGAGCAGGGCTCTCTGGAAACACCATATATTTT.

The chain recombines TRBV9 with TRBJ1-6; D call uncertain. V lost 0 bases, J lost 2 bases, and 9 bases lay in between. The CDR3 contains 16 residues. Germline CDR1 SGDLS, CDR2 YYNGEE. The CDR3 bases are TGTGCCAGCAGCGTAGAAGGCGGAACCTATAATTCACCCCTCCACTTT. Its protein is CASSVEGGTYNSPLHF. The whole variable domain, filled in from reference TRBV9 and TRBJ1-6, reads DSGVTQTPKHLITATGQRVTLRCSPRSGDLSVYWYQQSLDQGLQFLIQYYNGEERAKGNILERFSAQQFPDLHSELNLSSLELGDSALYFCASSVEGGTYNSPLHFGNGTRLTVT.

The J gene is TRBJ2-2, the V gene TRBV6-1; D is perhaps TRBD2 (6 bases). V gave up 4 bases and J gave up 6 bases, with 12 bases separating them. Germline CDR1 reads MNHNS; CDR2 reads SASEGT. This CDR3 has 14 residues. DNA for the CDR3: TGTGCCAGCAGTGGATCGGCTAGCGCCGGGGAGCTGTTTTTT. Translating it yields CASSGSASAGELFF.

The rearrangement joins TRBV5-1 to TRBJ2-1; TRBD2 agrees at 8 bases. Trimming took 4 bases from V and 9 from J; bases not matched to a gene: 12. CDR1 SGHRS and CDR2 YFSETQ come from the germline V gene. This CDR3 has 15 amino acids. The CDR3 sequence: CASSQFGTRGGEQFF. As DNA, the CDR3 is TGCGCCAGCAGCCAATTCGGGACTAGGGGCGGTGAGCAGTTCTTC.

This chain connects TRBV7-6 to TRBJ2-7; D is unclear. CDR3 length: 13 residues. Trimming left V 2 bases short and J 2 bases short, with 7 bases between. From germline, CDR1 is SGHVS and CDR2 FNYEAQ. CDR3 coding DNA: TGTGCCAGCAGCTTACCAGGAACCTACGAGCAGTACTTC. Protein sequence: CASSLPGTYEQYF.

The chain joins TRBV6-1 to TRBJ2-7, with 7 bases lining up with TRBD1. Germline V CDR1 and CDR2: MNHNS, SASEGT. V gave up 5 bases and J gave up 2 bases; unmatched junction bases: 6. There are 14 residues in the CDR3. CDR3 amino acids: CASSPHRGTYEQYF. CDR3 bases: TGTGCCAGCAGTCCTCACAGGGGCACCTACGAGCAGTACTTC.

V gene TRBV9 combines with J gene TRBJ1-1; D remains ambiguous. CDR3 length: 14 residues. V was trimmed by 2 bases and J by 1 base, leaving 9 bases between them. Per the germline V gene, CDR1 is SGDLS and CDR2 is YYNGEE. The CDR3 spells CASSVSPGNTEAFF. CDR3 bases: TGTGCCAGCAGCGTTTCCCCGGGGAACACTGAAGCTTTCTTT.

The gene calls are TRBV6-1 and TRBJ2-1, with 7 bases fitting TRBD1. The CDR3 loop spans 15 amino acids. Germline-derived CDR1 and CDR2 are MNHNS and SASEGT. V was pared by 8 bases and J by 2 bases, with 9 bases of the junction left unmatched. CDR3 DNA: TGTGCCAGCTTACCCGGGACAGTAACCTACAATGAGCAGTTCTTC. Amino acids: CASLPGTVTYNEQFF.

The chain carries TRBV11-3 and TRBJ1-1; D is unclear. The germline CDR1 and CDR2 sequences are SGHNT and YENEEA. This CDR3 region has 13 residues. V lost 5 bases to trimming and J lost 4 bases, with 11 bases between them. The CDR3: CASSPSSGTEAFF. The CDR3 DNA reads TGTGCCAGCAGCCCAAGTTCCGGCACTGAAGCTTTCTTT.

This chain connects TRBV4-2 to TRBJ1-2; D is unresolved. The CDR3 is 15 amino acids. Trimming pared 0 bases from V and 4 bases from J, leaving 12 bases between. Germline values: CDR1 LGHNA, CDR2 YNFKEQ. CDR3: CASSQDPREGYGYTF. In DNA, the CDR3 is TGTGCCAGCAGCCAAGATCCCCGGGAGGGCTATGGCTACACCTTC.

The rearrangement joins TRBV11-3 to TRBJ1-1; the match to TRBD1 covers 8 bases. Losses at the gene ends were 5 bases for V and 4 bases for J; bases not matched to a gene: 9. This CDR3 region has 15 residues. From germline, CDR1 is SGHNT and CDR2 YENEEA. CDR3 DNA sequence: TGTGCCAGCAGCCGCCCGACAGGGGCGGTCACTGAAGCTTTCTTT. This sequence encodes CASSRPTGAVTEAFF.

The chain has TRBV9 and TRBJ2-7, with D perhaps matching TRBD2 (6 bases). Germline V lookup: CDR1 SGDLS, CDR2 YYNGEE. V gave up 0 bases and J gave up 5 bases, with 21 bases separating them. The CDR3 spans 17 residues. CDR3 region: CASSVGPSVAGYHEQYF. CDR3 DNA sequence: TGTGCCAGCAGCGTAGGCCCCTCGGTGGCGGGGTACCACGAGCAGTACTTC. Full variable domain (rest looked up from reference TRBV9 and TRBJ2-7): DSGVTQTPKHLITATGQRVTLRCSPRSGDLSVYWYQQSLDQGLQFLIQYYNGEERAKGNILERFSAQQFPDLHSELNLSSLELGDSALYFCASSVGPSVAGYHEQYFGPGTRLTVT.

The chain has TRBV7-8 and TRBJ2-7; D might be TRBD1 (6 bases). CDR3 length: 14 amino acids. Germline CDR1 is SGHVS and CDR2 is FQNEAQ. Trimming took 5 bases from V and 1 from J, leaving 12 bases between them. The CDR3 nucleotides read TGTGCCAGCAGCCCTACAGGGAGATCCTACGAGCAGTACTTC. It encodes CASSPTGRSYEQYF. Full variable domain (remainder filled in from reference TRBV7-8 and TRBJ2-7): GAGVSQSPRYKVAKRGQDVALRCDPISGHVSLFWYQQALGQGPEFLTYFQNEAQLDKSGLPSDRFFAERPEGSVSTLKIQRTQQEDSAVYLCASSPTGRSYEQYFGPGTRLTVT.

V gene TRBV30 combines with J gene TRBJ1-3; 7 nucleotides align to TRBD1. Germline-derived CDR1 and CDR2 are GTSNPN and SVGIG (reference sequence). CDR3 length: 14 residues. Unmatched junction bases numbered 4, after V lost 5 bases and J lost 0 bases. CDR3 nucleotides: TGTGCCTGGGACAGGGTTTCCTCTGGAAACACCATATATTTT. This encodes CAWDRVSSGNTIYF.

This chain connects TRBV7-2 to TRBJ1-3, with a weak D call TRBD1 (6 bases). The CDR3 is made up of 15 amino acids. Trimming cost V 1 base and J 2 bases, with 9 bases left between them. Germline CDR1 and CDR2: SGHTA and FQGNSA. The CDR3, as DNA: TGTGCCAGCAGCTTAGTAGGGGGAACTGGAAACACCATATATTTT. It specifies CASSLVGGTGNTIYF.

The chain links TRBV5-1 to TRBJ2-1, with 11 positions matching TRBD2. The V gene end was trimmed by 5 bases and the J gene end by 2 bases; junction bases not matched to a gene: 6. The germline V gene has CDR1 SGHRS and CDR2 YFSETQ. The CDR3 contains 16 residues. The CDR3 reads CASRPIAGGPYNEQFF. Written as DNA, the CDR3 is TGCGCCAGCAGACCCATAGCGGGAGGGCCCTACAATGAGCAGTTCTTC.

The chain uses TRBV27 and TRBJ2-7, with D maybe TRBD1 (5 bases). Germline V lookup: CDR1 MNHEY, CDR2 SMNVEV (reference sequence). V gave up 10 bases and J gave up 3 bases, with 10 bases separating them. This CDR3 has 11 amino acids. The CDR3 reads CATSDNYEQYF. The CDR3 coding sequence is TGTGCCACCTCGGACAACTACGAGCAGTACTTC.

The V gene is TRBV5-4, the J gene TRBJ2-5; 7 nucleotides agree with TRBD2. Germline-derived CDR1 and CDR2 are SGHNT and YYREEE (reference sequence). The CDR3 length is 15 residues. With 0 bases clipped from V and 4 bases from J, the junction kept 6 bases outside the gene matches. CDR3 sequence (DNA): TGTGCCAGCAGCTTGGGGGGCGGGAGCGGAGAGACCCAGTACTTC. It yields the protein CASSLGGGSGETQYF.

As to this clone: At one of its ends the junction is not consistent with the germline gene, which may arise from a read error. This chain connects TRBV4-1 to TRBJ1-2, with TRBD1 matching over 8 bases. The length of the CDR3 is 14 residues. Germline V gene data show CDR1 as MGHRA and CDR2 as YSYEKL. CDR3 DNA: TGCGCCAGCAGCCAAGATGAAGGCAGGGGGCGATTCCTCTTC. Protein: CASSQDEGRGRFLF.

This chain connects TRBV29-1 to TRBJ1-3; D unclear. This CDR3 is built from 13 residues. Trimming shortened V by 4 bases and J by 0 bases, and 7 bases separated the two germline ends. Germline CDR1 SQVTM, CDR2 ANQGSEA. The CDR3 here is CSVVVSSGNTIYF. The CDR3 DNA follows: TGCAGCGTTGTGGTCAGCTCTGGAAACACCATATATTTT.